These 28 T cell receptor beta chains share one sample of origin, sequenced in a study of CD8 T cells in ankylosing spondylitis. Findings and caveats of the study: A motif in TCR beta, a set of several highly homologous variants, appeared characteristic of ankylosing spondylitis blood.

TCRdb redid the calling of the 5' RACE reads with MiXCR, one entry per CDR3 protein. In the table there are about 540,000 distinct CDR3 sequences, about an eighth of which are singletons. These receptors' targets are unknown. The sequencing input was blood, either unsorted or a sorted T cell fraction (not recorded which). All receptors come from a male donor with ankylosing spondylitis.

This chain links TRBV15 with TRBJ1-5, with 7 positions matching TRBD1. This CDR3 is built from 16 residues. Germline CDR1 LNHNV, CDR2 YYDKDF (reference sequence). The V and J ends lost 4 bases and 3 bases, in that order; junction bases with no gene match: 9. The CDR3 nucleotides are TGTGCCACCAGCACTGTTGCAGGGACAGACAATCAGCCCCAGCATTTT. It yields the protein CATSTVAGTDNQPQHF. Filled out from reference TRBV15 and TRBJ1-5, the complete variable domain reads DAMVIQNPRYQVTQFGKPVTLSCSQTLNHNVMYWYQQKSSQAPKLLFHYYDKDFNNEADTPDNFQSRRPNTSFCFLDIRSPGLGDTAMYLCATSTVAGTDNQPQHFGDGTRLSIL.

This clonotype was found many times. The CDR3 nucleotides are TGCAGCGTTGGCTCCATCGCGAACACCGGGGAGCTGTTTTTT. Translated, it gives CSVGSIANTGELFF. This chain joins TRBV29-1 and TRBJ2-2; no firm D call. The CDR3 is made up of 14 amino acids. Germline-derived CDR1 and CDR2 are SQVTM and ANQGSEA. V lost 4 bases and J lost 0, with 9 bases in between.

Only a few counts were recorded for this clonotype. V gene TRBV2 combines with J gene TRBJ2-1, with 8 bases fitting TRBD1. The CDR3 has 12 residues. From germline, CDR1 is SNHLY and CDR2 FYNNEI. J was trimmed by 5 bases and V by 10 bases; bases with no gene match: 4. CDR3 residues: CATRDRNNEQFF. The CDR3 nucleotides read TGTGCCACGAGGGACAGGAACAATGAGCAGTTCTTC. Variable domain in full (rest from reference TRBV2 and TRBJ2-1): EPEVTQTPSHQVTQMGQEVILRCVPISNHLYFYWYRQILGQKVEFLVSFYNNEISEKSEIFDDQFSVERPDGSNFTLKIRSTKLEDSAMYFCATRDRNNEQFFGPGTRLTVL.

The genes are TRBV6-1 and TRBJ1-6; D unresolved. The germline V and J ends were trimmed by 3 bases and 10 bases, with 13 bases remaining between them. Germline assignment: CDR1 MNHNS and CDR2 SASEGT. The CDR3 consists of 14 residues. CDR3 protein: CASSDGGRQSPLHF. The CDR3 DNA is TGTGCCAGCAGTGATGGAGGACGGCAATCACCCCTCCACTTT.

This clonotype was observed a handful of times. V and J are TRBV3-1 and TRBJ2-1; maybe TRBD1 (5 bases). Looked up from germline, CDR1 is LGHDT and CDR2 is YNNKEL (reference sequence). V gave up 2 bases and J gave up 5 bases, with 10 bases separating them. The CDR3 contains 14 residues. The CDR3 protein is CASSQQGLHNEQFF. CDR3 DNA sequence: TGTGCCAGCAGCCAACAGGGCCTCCACAATGAGCAGTTCTTC.

This clonotype was observed at least ten times. The gene calls are TRBV5-1 and TRBJ2-5; 8 bases agree with TRBD1. Germline loops: CDR1 SGHRS, CDR2 YFSETQ. CDR3 size: 14 residues. Trimming took 4 bases from V and 7 from J; bases not matched to a gene: 9. The CDR3 protein is CASSQGQVGWTQYF. The CDR3 DNA follows: TGCGCCAGCAGCCAGGGACAGGTCGGGTGGACCCAGTACTTC.

The J gene is TRBJ1-1, the V gene TRBV24-1, with a possible D match to TRBD1 (5 bases). Deletions cut 7 bases from V and 1 base from J, with 15 bases between. The CDR3 totals 15 residues. CDR1 is KGHDR and CDR2 is SFDVKD in the germline V gene. The CDR3: CATSPMARENTEAFF. The CDR3 region has the DNA TGTGCCACCAGCCCTATGGCCAGGGAGAACACTGAAGCTTTCTTT.

This rearrangement joins TRBV6-1 to TRBJ2-1, with TRBD1 identical over 8 bases. CDR3 length: 16 amino acids. The germline gives CDR1 MNHNS, CDR2 SASEGT. The junction had 10 bases not matched to a gene; V was cut back by 3 bases and J by 6 bases. The CDR3 nucleotides are TGTGCCAGCAGTGATACCACAGGGGGGACGGGCAATGAGCAGTTCTTC. Translation: CASSDTTGGTGNEQFF.

Ten or more counts support this clonotype. CDR3 protein: CSVESPLTSGATGELFF. CDR3 DNA sequence: TGCAGCGTTGAAAGTCCCCTGACTAGCGGGGCCACCGGGGAGCTGTTTTTT. The chain recombines TRBV29-1 with TRBJ2-2, with TRBD2 identical over 11 bases. Unmatched junction bases numbered 9, after V lost 2 bases and J lost 4 bases. The germline CDR1 and CDR2 sequences are SQVTM and ANQGSEA. This CDR3 comprises 17 residues.

The sample holds a few counts of this clonotype. The chain employs TRBV5-1 and TRBJ1-1; TRBD1 is a possible D gene (6 bases). Germline CDR1 is SGHRS and CDR2 is YFSETQ. The CDR3 is made up of 14 amino acids. The V and J ends lost 1 base and 5 bases respectively, with 12 bases between them. The CDR3 loop is CASSLNQGRTEAFF. In DNA form, the CDR3 reads TGCGCCAGCAGCTTGAATCAGGGGAGGACTGAAGCTTTCTTT.

This clonotype was counted a few times. The chain has TRBV11-2 and TRBJ1-4; no reliable D call. Trimming cost V 1 base and J 6 bases, with 12 bases left between them. The CDR3 contains 15 residues. Per germline, CDR1 SGHAT and CDR2 FQNNGV. The CDR3 DNA reads as TGTGCCAGCAGCTTAGTAGGGTTAGAGGATGAAAAACTGTTTTTT. This translates into CASSLVGLEDEKLFF. Based on the CDR3 plus reference TRBV11-2 and TRBJ1-4, the full variable domain is EAGVAQSPRYKIIEKRQSVAFWCNPISGHATLYWYQQILGQGPKLLIQFQNNGVVDDSQLPKDRFSAERLKGVDSTLKIQPAKLEDSAVYLCASSLVGLEDEKLFFGSGTQLSVL.

This clonotype was detected many times. The chain couples TRBV7-9 to TRBJ2-4; TRBD2 matches at 8 bases. J was trimmed by 5 bases and V by 4 bases; bases with no gene match: 10. Germline CDR1 is SEHNR and CDR2 is FQNEAQ (reference sequence). The CDR3 sequence is 16 residues long. CDR3 DNA: TGTGCCAGCAGCTCCACGGCGGGAGGCAGGGAAAACATTCAGTACTTC. Amino acids: CASSSTAGGRENIQYF.

At least ten counts were recorded for this clonotype. The rearrangement uses TRBV5-1 and TRBJ2-3, with D perhaps matching TRBD1 (5 bases). The CDR3 covers 13 residues. Germline loops: CDR1 SGHRS, CDR2 YFSETQ. With 4 bases removed from V and 0 bases from J, the gap between germline ends came to 6 bases. In nucleotides, the CDR3 is TGCGCCAGCAGCCAGGGAAGCACAGATACGCAGTATTTT. This translates into CASSQGSTDTQYF.

This clonotype was detected a few times. The CDR3 DNA is TGTGCCAGCAATAGGGACAGCGGGAGCTCCTACAATGAGCAGTTCTTC. It encodes CASNRDSGSSYNEQFF. The chain joins TRBV7-9 to TRBJ2-1, with a weak D call TRBD2 (8 bases). V dropped 7 bases and J dropped 0 bases, with 16 bases sitting between them. Germline assignment: CDR1 SEHNR and CDR2 FQNEAQ (reference sequence). The CDR3 extends over 16 amino acids.

This clonotype was found a few times. CDR3 sequence reads: CSARRVNRREAFF. The CDR3 DNA is TGCAGTGCTAGGAGGGTGAACAGGCGAGAAGCTTTCTTT. V usage is TRBV20-1 and J usage is TRBJ1-1, with a possible D match to TRBD1 (5 bases). Per germline, CDR1 DFQATT and CDR2 SNEGSKA (reference sequence). With 3 bases removed from V and 8 bases from J, the gap between germline ends came to 16 bases. The CDR3 is made up of 13 amino acids.

This clonotype was counted a few times. The chain is built from TRBV20-1 and TRBJ1-3, with 8 positions matching TRBD1. From germline, CDR1 is DFQATT and CDR2 SNEGSKA (reference sequence). J gave up 3 bases and V 2 bases, and 3 bases lay outside the gene matches. The CDR3 length is 14 residues. The CDR3 DNA sequence: TGCAGTGCTAGACAGGGGGCATATGGAAACACCATATATTTT. Its translation: CSARQGAYGNTIYF.

The chain is built from TRBV30 and TRBJ1-2, with D tentatively TRBD1 (6 bases). The CDR3 is 14 residues long. Germline assignment: CDR1 GTSNPN and CDR2 SVGIG (reference sequence). V was cut by 6 bases and J by 4 bases, with 18 bases left in between. The CDR3 region has the DNA TGTGCCTGCACGGGGGACAAGTCAACCTATGGCTACACCTTC. It encodes CACTGDKSTYGYTF.

This chain uses TRBV27 with TRBJ2-7; D is unclear. Germline-derived CDR1 and CDR2 are MNHEY and SMNVEV (reference sequence). V was trimmed by 2 bases and J by 2 bases, leaving 10 bases between them. CDR3 length equals 14 residues. CDR3 DNA sequence: TGTGCCAGCAGTTTAAAAGCCGGTACCTACGAGCAGTACTTC. It is translated as CASSLKAGTYEQYF.

This clonotype was recorded many times. The chain combines TRBV7-6 with TRBJ2-2; no reliable D call. Germline-derived CDR1 and CDR2 are SGHVS and FNYEAQ. Trimming took 1 base from V and 7 from J, leaving 13 bases between them. The CDR3 totals 15 residues. CDR3 sequence reads: CASSLGTGYDGELFF. DNA of the CDR3: TGTGCCAGCAGCTTAGGAACGGGCTACGACGGGGAGCTGTTTTTT.

The chain combines TRBV11-2 with TRBJ2-1; D not certain. CDR3 size: 15 residues. The germline gives CDR1 SGHAT, CDR2 FQNNGV. Trimming stripped 0 bases from V and 8 bases from J, with 14 bases between. The CDR3 DNA reads TGTGCCAGCAGCTTAGAAGCCTCCCAGGACCATGAGCAGTTCTTC. It specifies CASSLEASQDHEQFF.

This clonotype was detected ten times or more. This chain joins TRBV2 and TRBJ1-5; D gene unclear. Looked up from germline, CDR1 is SNHLY and CDR2 is FYNNEI. The CDR3 is 15 amino acids. Trimming took 9 bases from V and 0 from J, leaving 15 bases between them. CDR3 in DNA: TGTGCCAGTCGAAACGGCCCATTTAGCAATCAGCCCCAGCATTTT. Protein sequence: CASRNGPFSNQPQHF.

The table lists this clonotype with a few counts. The chain has TRBV20-1 and TRBJ2-5, with 9 bases lining up with TRBD2. Germline V lookup: CDR1 DFQATT, CDR2 SNEGSKA (reference sequence). V lost 0 bases and J lost 2; bases outside the gene matches: 4. The CDR3 is 15 residues long. DNA of the CDR3: TGCAGTGCTAGAGACGGTGCGGGAGGGCAAGAGACCCAGTACTTC. Translated: CSARDGAGGQETQYF.

In nucleotides, the CDR3 is TGTGCCAGCAGCTTGCGTAGCAGCTACGAGCAGTACTTC. Translating gives CASSLRSSYEQYF. The chain is built from TRBV5-4 and TRBJ2-7; D gene uncertain. Germline V gene sequence: CDR1 SGHNT, CDR2 YYREEE (reference sequence). The CDR3 runs 13 residues. Trimming took off 1 base at V and 3 bases at J, with 8 bases between the two ends.

This chain connects TRBV5-1 to TRBJ2-5; D is ambiguous. From germline, CDR1 is SGHRS and CDR2 YFSETQ. With 4 bases removed from V and 4 bases from J, the gap between germline ends came to 14 bases. This CDR3 region has 14 residues. The CDR3 sequence is CASSLQLVAETQYF. The DNA of the CDR3 is TGCGCCAGCAGCCTACAATTGGTAGCAGAGACCCAGTACTTC.

This clonotype was detected only a few times. This chain links TRBV10-3 with TRBJ1-4, with D unclear. The germline CDR1 and CDR2 sequences are ENHRY and SYGVKD. The CDR3 is 13 residues long. V lost 7 bases and J 8 bases, leaving 14 bases between the germline ends. The CDR3 DNA reads TGTGCCATCACCGAAGGGAGATCCGAAAAACTGTTTTTT. Translation gives CAITEGRSEKLFF.

The V call is TRBV28, the J call TRBJ2-1; D might be TRBD2 (6 bases). Germline CDR1 reads MDHEN; CDR2 reads SYDVKM. The CDR3 consists of 16 residues. V lost 7 bases and J lost 8, with 24 bases in between. In DNA form, the CDR3 reads TGTGCCAGCACGTCGGCCTCTGCGGGAACGAAAGATGAGCAGTTCTTC. It encodes CASTSASAGTKDEQFF.

The chain employs TRBV7-2 and TRBJ2-4; tentative D call: TRBD1 (6 bases). This CDR3 is 14 amino acids long. The V end was cut by 5 bases, the J end by 6 bases, with 14 bases between. The V gene's germline CDR1 is SGHTA and CDR2 FQGNSA. CDR3 DNA sequence: TGTGCCAGCAGCCATACAGGGACGAGAAACATTCAGTACTTC. Protein product: CASSHTGTRNIQYF.

A few counts support this clonotype. The gene calls are TRBV20-1 and TRBJ1-2; no clear D. The CDR3 runs to 11 residues. From germline, CDR1 is DFQATT and CDR2 SNEGSKA (reference sequence). V lost 3 bases, J lost 8 bases, and 10 bases lay in between. Here the CDR3 DNA reads TGCAGTGCTAGTCAGCCAGTAGGCTACACCTTC. As protein: CSASQPVGYTF.